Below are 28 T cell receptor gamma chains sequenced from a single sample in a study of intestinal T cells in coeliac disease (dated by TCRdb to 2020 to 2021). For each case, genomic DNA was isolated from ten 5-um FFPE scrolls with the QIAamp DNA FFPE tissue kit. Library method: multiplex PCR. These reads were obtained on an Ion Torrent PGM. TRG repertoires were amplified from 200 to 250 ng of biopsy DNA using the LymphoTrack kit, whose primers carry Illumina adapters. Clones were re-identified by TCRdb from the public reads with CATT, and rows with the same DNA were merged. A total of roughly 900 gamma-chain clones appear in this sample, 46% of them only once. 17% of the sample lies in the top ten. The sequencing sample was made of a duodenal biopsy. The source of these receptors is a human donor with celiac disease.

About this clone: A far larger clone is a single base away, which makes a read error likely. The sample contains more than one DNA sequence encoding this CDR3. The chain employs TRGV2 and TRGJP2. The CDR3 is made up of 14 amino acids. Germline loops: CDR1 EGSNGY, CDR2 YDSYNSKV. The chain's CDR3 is CATWDGCSDWIKTF. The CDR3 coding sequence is TGTGCCACTTGGGACGGATGTAGTGATTGGATCAAGACGTTT.

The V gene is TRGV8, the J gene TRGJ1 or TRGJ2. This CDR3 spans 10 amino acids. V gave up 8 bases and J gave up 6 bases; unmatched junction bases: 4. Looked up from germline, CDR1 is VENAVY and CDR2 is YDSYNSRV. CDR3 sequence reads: CATYPYKKLF. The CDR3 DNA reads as TGTGCCACCTATCCTTATAAGAAACTCTTT.

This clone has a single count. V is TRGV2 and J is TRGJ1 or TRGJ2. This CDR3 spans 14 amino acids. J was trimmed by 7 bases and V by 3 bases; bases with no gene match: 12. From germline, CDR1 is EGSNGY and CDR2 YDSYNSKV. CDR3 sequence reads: CATWDRYWLYKKLF. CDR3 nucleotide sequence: TGTGCCACCTGGGACCGGTACTGGTTGTATAAGAAACTCTTT.

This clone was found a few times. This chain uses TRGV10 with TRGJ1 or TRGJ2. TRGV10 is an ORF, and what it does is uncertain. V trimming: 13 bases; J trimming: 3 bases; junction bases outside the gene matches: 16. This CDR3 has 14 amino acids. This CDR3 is CAGVGVSSYYKKLF. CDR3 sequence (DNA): TGTGCTGGCGTGGGCGTAAGTTCTTATTATAAGAAACTCTTT.

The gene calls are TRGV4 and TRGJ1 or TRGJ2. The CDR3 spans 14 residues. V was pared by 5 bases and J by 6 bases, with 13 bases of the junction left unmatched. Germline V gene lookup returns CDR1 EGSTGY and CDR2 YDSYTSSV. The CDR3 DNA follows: TGTGCCACCTGGGCCCCTGGTATTATTTATAAGAAACTCTTT. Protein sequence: CATWAPGIIYKKLF.

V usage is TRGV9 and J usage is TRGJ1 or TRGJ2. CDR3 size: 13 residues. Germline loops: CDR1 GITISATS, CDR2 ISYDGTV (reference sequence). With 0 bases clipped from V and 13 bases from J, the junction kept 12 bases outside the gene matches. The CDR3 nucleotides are TGTGCCTTGTGGGAGGTGCAGGACATAAGAAAACTCTTT. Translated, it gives CALWEVQDIRKLF.

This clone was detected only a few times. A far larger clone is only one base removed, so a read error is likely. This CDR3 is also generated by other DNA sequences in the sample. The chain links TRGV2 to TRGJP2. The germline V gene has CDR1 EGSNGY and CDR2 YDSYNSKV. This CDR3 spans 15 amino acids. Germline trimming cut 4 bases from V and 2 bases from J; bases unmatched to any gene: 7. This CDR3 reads CATWDGLSSDWIKTF. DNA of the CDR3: TGTGCCACCTGGGATGGGCTGAGTAGTGATTGGATCAAGACGTTT.

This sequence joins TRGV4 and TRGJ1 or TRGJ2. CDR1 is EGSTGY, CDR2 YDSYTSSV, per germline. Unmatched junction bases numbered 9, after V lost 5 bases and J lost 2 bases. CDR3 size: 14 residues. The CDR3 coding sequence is TGTGCCACCTGGGCCCCCTGGTATTATTATAAGAAACTCTTT. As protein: CATWAPWYYYKKLF.

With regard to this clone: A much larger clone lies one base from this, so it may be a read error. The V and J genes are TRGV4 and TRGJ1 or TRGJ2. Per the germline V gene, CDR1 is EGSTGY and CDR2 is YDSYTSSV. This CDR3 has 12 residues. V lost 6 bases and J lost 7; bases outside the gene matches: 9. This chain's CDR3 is CATWTRYYKKLF. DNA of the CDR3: TGTGCCACCTGGACAAGATACTATAAGAAACTCTTT.

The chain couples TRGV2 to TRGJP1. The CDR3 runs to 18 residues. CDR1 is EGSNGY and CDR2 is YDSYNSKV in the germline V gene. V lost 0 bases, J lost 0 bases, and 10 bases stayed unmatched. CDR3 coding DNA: TGTGCCACCTGGGACGGGAGAGAGGGAAATACCACTGGTTGGTTCAAGATATTT. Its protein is CATWDGREGNTTGWFKIF.

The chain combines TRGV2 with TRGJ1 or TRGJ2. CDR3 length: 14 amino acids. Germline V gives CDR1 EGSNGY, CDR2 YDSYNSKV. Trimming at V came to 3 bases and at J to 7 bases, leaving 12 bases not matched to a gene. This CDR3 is CATWDPVIVYKKLF. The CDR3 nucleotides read TGTGCCACCTGGGACCCGGTAATTGTGTATAAGAAACTCTTT.

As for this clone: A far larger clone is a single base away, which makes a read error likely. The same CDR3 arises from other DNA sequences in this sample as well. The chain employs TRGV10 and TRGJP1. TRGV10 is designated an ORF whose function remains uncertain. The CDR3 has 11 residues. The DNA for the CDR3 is TGTGCCGCGGGGGCTGGTTGGTTCAAGATATTT. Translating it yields CAAGAGWFKIF.

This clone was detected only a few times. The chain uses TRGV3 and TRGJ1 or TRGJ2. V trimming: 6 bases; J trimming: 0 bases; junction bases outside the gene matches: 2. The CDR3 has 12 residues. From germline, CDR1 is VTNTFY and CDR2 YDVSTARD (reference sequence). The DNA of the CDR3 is TGTGCCACCTGGTGGAATTATTATAAGAAACTCTTT. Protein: CATWWNYYKKLF.

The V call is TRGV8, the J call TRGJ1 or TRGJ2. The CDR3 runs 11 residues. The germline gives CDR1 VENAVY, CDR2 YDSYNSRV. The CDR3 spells CAPGIYYKKLF. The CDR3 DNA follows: TGTGCACCTGGGATCTATTATAAGAAACTCTTT.

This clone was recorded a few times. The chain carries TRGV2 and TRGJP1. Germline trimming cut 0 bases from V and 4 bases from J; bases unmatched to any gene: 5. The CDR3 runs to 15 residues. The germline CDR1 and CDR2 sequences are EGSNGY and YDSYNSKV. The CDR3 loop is CATWDGMITGWFKIF. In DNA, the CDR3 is TGTGCCACCTGGGACGGGATGATCACTGGTTGGTTCAAGATATTT.

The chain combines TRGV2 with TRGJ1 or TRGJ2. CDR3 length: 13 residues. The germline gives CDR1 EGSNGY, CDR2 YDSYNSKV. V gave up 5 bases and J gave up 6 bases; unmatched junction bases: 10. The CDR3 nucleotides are TGTGCCACCTGGGGACGGGCCGGTTATAAGAAACTCTTT. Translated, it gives CATWGRAGYKKLF.

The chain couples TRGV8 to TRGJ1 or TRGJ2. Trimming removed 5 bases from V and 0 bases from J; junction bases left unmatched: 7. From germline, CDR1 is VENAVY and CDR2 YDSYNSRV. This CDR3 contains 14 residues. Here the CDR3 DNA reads TGTGCCACCTGGGGATCGGGGAATTATTATAAGAAACTCTTT. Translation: CATWGSGNYYKKLF.

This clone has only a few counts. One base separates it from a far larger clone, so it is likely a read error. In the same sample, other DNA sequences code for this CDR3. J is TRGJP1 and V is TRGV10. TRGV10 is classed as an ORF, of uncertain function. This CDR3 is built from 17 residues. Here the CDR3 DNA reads TGTGCTGCGTGGCTACGAAGGAGGGTTACCACCGGTTGGTTCAAGATATTT. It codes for CAAWLRRRVTTGWFKIF.

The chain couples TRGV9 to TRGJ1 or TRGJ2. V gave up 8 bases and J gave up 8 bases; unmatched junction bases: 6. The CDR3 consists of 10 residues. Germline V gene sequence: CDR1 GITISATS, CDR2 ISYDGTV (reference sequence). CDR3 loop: CALLGHKKLF. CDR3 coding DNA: TGTGCCTTGTTGGGGCATAAGAAACTCTTT.

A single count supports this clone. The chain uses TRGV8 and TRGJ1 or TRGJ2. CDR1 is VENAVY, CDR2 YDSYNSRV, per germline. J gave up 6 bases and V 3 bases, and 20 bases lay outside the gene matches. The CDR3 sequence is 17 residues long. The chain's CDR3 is CATWDRPPSVLIYKKLF. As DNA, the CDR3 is TGTGCCACCTGGGATCGCCCCCCCAGCGTTCTTATTTATAAGAAACTCTTT.

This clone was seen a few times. CDR3 loop: CATWDGGYKKLF. The CDR3 DNA reads TGTGCCACCTGGGATGGGGGTTATAAGAAACTCTTT. The chain uses TRGV4 and TRGJ1 or TRGJ2. Looked up from germline, CDR1 is EGSTGY and CDR2 is YDSYTSSV. Trimming at V came to 0 bases and at J to 6 bases, leaving 2 bases not matched to a gene. This CDR3 comprises 12 residues.

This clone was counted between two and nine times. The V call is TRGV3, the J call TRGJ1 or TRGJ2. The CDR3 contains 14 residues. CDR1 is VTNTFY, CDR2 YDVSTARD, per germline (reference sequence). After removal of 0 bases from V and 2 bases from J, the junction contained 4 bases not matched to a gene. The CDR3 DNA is TGTGCCACCTGGGACAGGCCCCATTATTATAAGAAACTCTTT. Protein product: CATWDRPHYYKKLF.

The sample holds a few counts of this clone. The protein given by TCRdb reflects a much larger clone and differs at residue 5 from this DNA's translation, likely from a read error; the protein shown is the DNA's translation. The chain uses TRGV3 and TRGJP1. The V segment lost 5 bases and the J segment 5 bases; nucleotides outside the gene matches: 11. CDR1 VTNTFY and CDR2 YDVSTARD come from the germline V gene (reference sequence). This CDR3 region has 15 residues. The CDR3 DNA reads TGTGCCACCTGGGGCAGTCTCGAGACTGGTTGGTTCAAGATATTT. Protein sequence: CATWGSLETGWFKIF.

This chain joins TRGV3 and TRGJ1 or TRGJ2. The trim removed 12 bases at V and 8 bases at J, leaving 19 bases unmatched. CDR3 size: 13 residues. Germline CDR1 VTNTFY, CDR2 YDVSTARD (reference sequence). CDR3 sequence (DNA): TGTGCCCACCTGGGACAGCTTAAGGATAAGAAACTCTTT. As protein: CAHLGQLKDKKLF.

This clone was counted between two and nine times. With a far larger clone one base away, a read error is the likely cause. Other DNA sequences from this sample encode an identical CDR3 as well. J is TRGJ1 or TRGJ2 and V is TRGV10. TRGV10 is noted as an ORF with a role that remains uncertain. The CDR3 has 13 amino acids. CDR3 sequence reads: CAAWGSNYYKKLF. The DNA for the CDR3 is TGTGCTGCGTGGGGGTCCAATTATTATAAGAAACTCTTC.

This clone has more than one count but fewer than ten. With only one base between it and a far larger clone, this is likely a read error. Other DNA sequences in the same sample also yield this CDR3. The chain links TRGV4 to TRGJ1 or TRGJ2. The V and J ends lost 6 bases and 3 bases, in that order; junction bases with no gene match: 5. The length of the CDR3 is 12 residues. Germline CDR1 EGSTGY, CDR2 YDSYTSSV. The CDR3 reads CATWPSYYKKLF. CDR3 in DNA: TGTGCCACCTGGCCTTCTTATTATAAGAAACTCTTT.

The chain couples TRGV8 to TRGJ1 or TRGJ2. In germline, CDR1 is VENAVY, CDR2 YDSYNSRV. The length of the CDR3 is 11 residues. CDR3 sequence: CAPRDRRPKLF. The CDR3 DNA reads TGTGCACCACGGGATAGGCGCCCGAAACTCTTT.

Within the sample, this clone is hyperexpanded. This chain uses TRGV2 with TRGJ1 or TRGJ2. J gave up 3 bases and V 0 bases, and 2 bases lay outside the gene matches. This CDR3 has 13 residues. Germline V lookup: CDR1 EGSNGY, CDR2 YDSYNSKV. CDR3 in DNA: TGTGCCACCTGGGACGGGGCTTATTATAAGAAACTCTTT. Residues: CATWDGAYYKKLF.